The 13 T cell receptor beta chains listed next were all sequenced from one sample in a study of OX40 agonist ivuxolimab in advanced cancers. The library was prepared using the immunoSEQ multiplex PCR assay. TCRdb provides this immuneACCESS table in a form limited to in-frame rearrangements. Some clones are lacking; in checked studies, under half of them reflect an unresolved V gene, and why the rest are absent is not known. The table for this sample lists 90,000 to 100,000 clones; approximately 85% of them were counted only once. The ten largest clones add up to 3.5% to 4% of the sample. Specimen: CD4+ or CD8+ T cells sorted from blood, collected in a trial of the OX40 agonist ivuxolimab. Receptor source: an adult with an advanced solid tumor such as melanoma, head and neck, liver or kidney cancer.

V is TRBV7-2 and J is TRBJ2-1, with D possibly matching TRBD2 (5 bases). The V gene's germline CDR1 is SGHTA and CDR2 FQGNSA. This CDR3 spans 15 amino acids. Deletions cut 1 base from V and 4 bases from J, with 11 bases between. CDR3 bases: TGTGCCAGCAGCTTAGGATACGGCGGGTACAATGAGCAGTTCTTC. This codes for CASSLGYGGYNEQFF.

The chain employs TRBV4-2 and TRBJ2-1; 8 bases are a match to TRBD2. Unmatched junction bases numbered 12, after V lost 2 bases and J lost 0 bases. Germline V CDR1 and CDR2: LGHNA, YNFKEQ. The CDR3 loop spans 19 amino acids. CDR3 region: CASSQRGFSREGSYNEQFF. The DNA of the CDR3 is TGTGCCAGCAGCCAAAGGGGATTTTCTCGGGAGGGCTCCTACAATGAGCAGTTCTTC.

The CDR3 protein is CAISEGGTGELFF. CDR3 bases: TGTGCCATCAGTGAGGGGGGGACCGGGGAGCTGTTTTTT. The rearrangement joins TRBV10-3 to TRBJ2-2; possible D gene TRBD2, 6 bases. CDR3 length: 13 residues. V dropped 2 bases and J dropped 5 bases, with 6 bases sitting between them. CDR1 ENHRY and CDR2 SYGVKD come from the germline V gene.

The gene calls are TRBV5-6 and TRBJ2-4; D remains ambiguous. This CDR3 has 14 residues. With 0 bases removed from V and 10 bases from J, the gap between germline ends came to 14 bases. Germline V gene lookup returns CDR1 SGHDT and CDR2 YYEEEE. The CDR3 reads CASSLGTPIWIQYF. The CDR3, as DNA: TGTGCCAGCAGCTTGGGAACTCCAATTTGGATTCAGTACTTC.

The chain has TRBV6-5 and TRBJ2-1, with 10 nucleotides matching TRBD2. Trimming took 5 bases from V and 4 from J; bases not matched to a gene: 5. The V gene's germline CDR1 is MNHEY and CDR2 SVGAGI. This CDR3 is 15 amino acids long. The CDR3 protein is CASSPGTSEYNEQFF. CDR3 coding DNA: TGTGCCAGCAGTCCCGGGACTAGCGAATACAATGAGCAGTTCTTC.

The sample holds one count of this clone. V is TRBV30 and J is TRBJ2-7; D not certain. CDR3 length: 14 residues. Germline V gives CDR1 GTSNPN, CDR2 SVGIG (reference sequence). V was shortened by 1 base and J by 2 bases, with 12 bases between the two germline ends. DNA for the CDR3: TGTGCCTGGAGTGACTTTCACGTTCCCTACGAGCAGTACTTC. Protein sequence: CAWSDFHVPYEQYF. Together with reference TRBV30 and TRBJ2-7, the CDR3 gives the full variable domain: SQTIHQWPATLVQPVGSPLSLECTVEGTSNPNLYWYRQAAGRGLQLLFYSVGIGQISSEVPQNLSASRPQDRQFILSSKKLLLSDSGFYLCAWSDFHVPYEQYFGPGTRLTVT.

The V and J genes are TRBV9 and TRBJ2-1, with 10 bases identical to TRBD2. Germline V lookup: CDR1 SGDLS, CDR2 YYNGEE. The CDR3 has 16 residues. V was pared by 3 bases and J by 6 bases, with 9 bases of the junction left unmatched. The CDR3 nucleotides read TGTGCCAGCAGCGCGACCCTAGCGGGAGCAGGCAATGAGCAGTTCTTC. Protein: CASSATLAGAGNEQFF.

This clone was recorded once. This chain connects TRBV7-3 to TRBJ1-1; D is ambiguous. V dropped 2 bases and J dropped 4 bases, with 8 bases sitting between them. CDR3 size: 13 residues. Germline V gives CDR1 SGHTA, CDR2 FQGTGA. Here the CDR3 DNA reads TGTGCCAGCAGCTTATCCAGTGTCACTGAAGCTTTCTTT. Its translation: CASSLSSVTEAFF.

The chain combines TRBV2 with TRBJ1-2; D is undetermined. V shed 8 bases and J shed 5 bases, with 9 bases lying between them. The CDR3 spans 11 residues. Germline assignment: CDR1 SNHLY and CDR2 FYNNEI. The CDR3 sequence: CASDTSYGYTF. The DNA for the CDR3 is TGTGCCAGCGACACGAGTTATGGCTACACCTTC.

The chain joins TRBV29-1 to TRBJ2-3; possible D gene TRBD2, 5 bases. The CDR3 has 13 residues. The germline V and J ends were trimmed by 2 bases and 1 base, with 7 bases remaining between them. From germline, CDR1 is SQVTM and CDR2 ANQGSEA. This chain's CDR3 is CSVERAGTDTQYF. CDR3 sequence (DNA): TGCAGCGTTGAAAGAGCGGGCACAGATACGCAGTATTTT.

This rearrangement joins TRBV19 to TRBJ2-5; either TRBD1 or TRBD2 may supply D (5 bases each). CDR1 is LNHDA, CDR2 SQIVND, per germline (reference sequence). V lost 6 bases to trimming and J lost 4 bases, with 18 bases between them. The CDR3 has 15 residues. CDR3 region: CASRRGLGTGETQYF. Here the CDR3 DNA reads TGTGCCAGTAGGAGGGGTCTAGGTACGGGAGAGACCCAGTACTTC. Complete variable domain (other parts from reference TRBV19 and TRBJ2-5): DGGITQSPKYLFRKEGQNVTLSCEQNLNHDAMYWYRQDPGQGLRLIYYSQIVNDFQKGDIAEGYSVSREKKESFPLTVTSAQKNPTAFYLCASRRGLGTGETQYFGPGTRLLVL.

The V and J genes are TRBV7-6 and TRBJ2-1, with 7 bases aligning to TRBD2. The V segment lost 2 bases and the J segment 7 bases; nucleotides outside the gene matches: 8. The CDR3 runs 15 residues. From germline, CDR1 is SGHVS and CDR2 FNYEAQ. CDR3 in amino acids: CASSLSAGRGNEQFF. The CDR3 DNA follows: TGTGCCAGCAGCTTATCAGCGGGACGTGGGAATGAGCAGTTCTTC.

The rearrangement uses TRBV5-1 and TRBJ1-6, with TRBD1 matching 11 bases. The CDR3 extends over 17 amino acids. Germline V gives CDR1 SGHRS, CDR2 YFSETQ. V dropped 3 bases and J dropped 6; count of bases not matched to a gene: 8. CDR3 bases: TGCGCCAGCAGCTCAGGACAGGGGGCTTCTTTTAATTCACCCCTCCACTTT. It specifies CASSSGQGASFNSPLHF.